This T cell receptor beta chain comes out of a study of OX40 agonist ivuxolimab in advanced cancers. A note on this clone: Its antigen is unidentified.

TCRdb keeps only in-frame clones here, not all; method: immunoSEQ multiplex PCR. The table includes tens of thousands of clones, around 82% detected once. Findings and caveats of the study: Expanded peripheral T-cell antigen specificity went undetermined.

The source material was CD4+ or CD8+ T cells sorted from blood, sampled in a trial of the OX40 agonist ivuxolimab. This sequence was found in an adult with an advanced solid tumor such as melanoma, head and neck, liver or kidney cancer.

The CDR3 sequence: CAWRRRADGYTF. The CDR3 DNA reads as TGTGCCTGGCGACGACGTGCGGATGGCTACACCTTC. The chain has TRBV30 and TRBJ1-2; D is ambiguous. The CDR3 sequence is 12 residues long. CDR1 is GTSNPN and CDR2 is SVGIG in the germline V gene (reference sequence). The V end was cut by 5 bases, the J end by 6 bases, with 13 bases between.